This T cell receptor beta chain originates from a study of beta chain features in type 1 diabetes. Whole-study results and caveats: Fewer junction insertions and more nucleotide deletions appeared in type 1 diabetes patients.

The CDR3 is made up of 15 amino acids. After removal of 1 base from V and 1 base from J, the junction contained 3 bases not matched to a gene. Germline values: CDR1 KGHSH, CDR2 LQKENI. Sequencing targeted expressed TCRB transcripts, as all isolated RNA had been reverse transcribed. Data came from immunoSEQ multiplex PCR; TCRdb stores just in-frame clones and leaves some out. The sample yields under 500,000 clones, 30% seen once. Notes on this clone: What it binds is not known.

The source material was naive CD4+ T cells from blood. The V gene is TRBV18, the J gene TRBJ2-5, with TRBD2 matching 7 bases. The sequence derives from a man between 18 and 35 years old in good health. The chain's CDR3 is CASSPLAGTQETQYF. The CDR3 DNA follows: TGTGCCAGCTCACCACTAGCGGGCACCCAAGAGACCCAGTACTTC.